The clone carrying this T cell receptor (beta chain) was seen at least ten times. The antigen is undetermined. These data belong to a study of Ad26.COV2.S vaccination and SARS-CoV-2 variants. Study-level background: The donor participated in the COV1001 trial, in its Ad26.COV2.S arm. Notes on the study in general: Researchers reported similar non-spike TCR breadth in vaccine and placebo recipients.

The CDR3 consists of 15 residues. With V trimmed by 1 base and J by 1 base, 4 bases remained unmatched. Germline assignment: CDR1 SGHAT and CDR2 FQNNGV. The method was immunoSEQ multiplex PCR; TCRdb's version includes in-frame clones alone and lacks a portion of them. The sample includes approximately 300,000 clones, about 86% of them seen just once. Sample treatment: some 19 received Ad26.COV2.S at low or high dose, single or two shots; about 5 received placebo; per-sample allocation not given. The samples were gathered on day 63 after the first injection of vaccine or placebo. V usage is TRBV11-2 and J usage is TRBJ2-7; the match to TRBD1 covers 7 bases. This TCR was sampled from a person aged 18-60 years who received the Ad26.COV2.S COVID-19 vaccine or a placebo. Sequencing used peripheral blood, obtained in a trial of Ad26.COV2.S vaccine versus placebo. Here the CDR3 reads CASSLVGRGSYEQYF. DNA for the CDR3: TGTGCCAGCAGCTTAGTGGGCAGGGGGTCCTACGAGCAGTACTTC.